Given below is one T cell receptor beta chain in context. Autologous stem cell transplantation was followed by relapse in every patient, and brentuximab vedotin exposure varied. TCRdb's table, derived via immunoSEQ multiplex PCR, lists solely in-frame clones and lacks some. The sample carries about 13,000 clones, 92% recorded once. This sample was included in a study of PD-1 blockade in classical Hodgkin lymphoma. Germline V gene lookup returns CDR1 LNHNV and CDR2 YYDKDF (reference sequence). Trimming shortened V by 0 bases and J by 7 bases, and 6 bases separated the two germline ends. CDR3 size: 13 residues.

The sample consisted of peripheral blood mononuclear cells (PBMCs), taken at baseline. The V call is TRBV15, the J call TRBJ2-2; no reliable D call. The TCR was taken from a human donor with classical Hodgkin lymphoma. The CDR3 is CATSRDGYGELFF. CDR3 in DNA: TGTGCCACCAGCAGAGATGGGTACGGGGAGCTGTTTTTT.